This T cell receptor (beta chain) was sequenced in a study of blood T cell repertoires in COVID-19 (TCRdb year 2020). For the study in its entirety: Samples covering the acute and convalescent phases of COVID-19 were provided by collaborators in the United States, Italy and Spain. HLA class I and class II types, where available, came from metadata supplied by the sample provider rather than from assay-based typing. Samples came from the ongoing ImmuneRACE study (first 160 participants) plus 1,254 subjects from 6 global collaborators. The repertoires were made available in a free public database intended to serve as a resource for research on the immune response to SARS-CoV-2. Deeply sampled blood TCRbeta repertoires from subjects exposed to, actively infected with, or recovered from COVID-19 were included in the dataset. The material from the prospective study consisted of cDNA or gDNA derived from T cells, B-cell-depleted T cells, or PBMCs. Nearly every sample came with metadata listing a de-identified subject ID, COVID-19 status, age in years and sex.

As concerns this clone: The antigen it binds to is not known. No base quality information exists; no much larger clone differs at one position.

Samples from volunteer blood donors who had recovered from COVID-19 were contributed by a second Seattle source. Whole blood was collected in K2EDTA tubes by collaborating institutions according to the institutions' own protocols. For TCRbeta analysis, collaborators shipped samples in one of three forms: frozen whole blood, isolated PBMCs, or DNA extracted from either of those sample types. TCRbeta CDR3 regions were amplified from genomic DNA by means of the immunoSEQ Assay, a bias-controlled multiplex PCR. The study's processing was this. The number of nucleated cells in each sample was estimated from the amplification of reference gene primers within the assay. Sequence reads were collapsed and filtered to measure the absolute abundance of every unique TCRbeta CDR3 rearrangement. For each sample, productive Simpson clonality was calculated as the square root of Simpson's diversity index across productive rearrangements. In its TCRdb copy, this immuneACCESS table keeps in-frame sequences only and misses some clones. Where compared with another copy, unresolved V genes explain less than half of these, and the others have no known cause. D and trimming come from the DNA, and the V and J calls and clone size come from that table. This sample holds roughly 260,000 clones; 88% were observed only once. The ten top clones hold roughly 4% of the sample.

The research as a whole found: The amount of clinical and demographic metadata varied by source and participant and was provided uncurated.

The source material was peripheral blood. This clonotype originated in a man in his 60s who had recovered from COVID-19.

Read as DNA, the sequence is TGTGCCAGCAGCTTAACAGGCGGGGGCAATCAGCCCCAGCATTTT. Translated, this gives CASSLTGGGNQPQHF. The chain uses TRBV7-2 and TRBJ1-5, and the D gene may be TRBD1, 5 bases matching. V loses 2 bases, J loses 2 bases, and the germline ends lie 10 bases apart. Sequences SGHTA (CDR1) and FQGNSA (CDR2) are obtained from the germline V gene. The CDR3, from cysteine to phenylalanine, totals 15 residues. Solely the CDR3 DNA is kept, with 45 bases framed from the first base.